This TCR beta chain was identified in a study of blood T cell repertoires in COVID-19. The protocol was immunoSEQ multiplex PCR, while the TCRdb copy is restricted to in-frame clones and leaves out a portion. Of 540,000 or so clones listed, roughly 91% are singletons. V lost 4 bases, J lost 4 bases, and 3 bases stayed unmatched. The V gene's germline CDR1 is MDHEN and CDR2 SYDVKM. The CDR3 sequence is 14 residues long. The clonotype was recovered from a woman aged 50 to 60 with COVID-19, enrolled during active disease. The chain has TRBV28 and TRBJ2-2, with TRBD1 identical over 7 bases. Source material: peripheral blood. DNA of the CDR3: TGTGCCAGCAGTTGGGCAGGGGGCACCGGGGAGCTGTTTTTT. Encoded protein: CASSWAGGTGELFF.